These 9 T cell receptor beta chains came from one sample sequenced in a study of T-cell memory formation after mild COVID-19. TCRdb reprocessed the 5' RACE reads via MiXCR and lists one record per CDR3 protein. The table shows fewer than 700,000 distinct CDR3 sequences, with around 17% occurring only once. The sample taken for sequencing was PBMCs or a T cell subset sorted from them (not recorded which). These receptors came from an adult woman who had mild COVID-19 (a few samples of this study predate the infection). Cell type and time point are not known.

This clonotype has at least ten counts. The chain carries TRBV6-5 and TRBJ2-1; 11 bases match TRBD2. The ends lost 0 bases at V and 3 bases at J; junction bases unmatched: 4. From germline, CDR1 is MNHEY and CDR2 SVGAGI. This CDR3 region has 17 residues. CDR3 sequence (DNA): TGTGCCAGCAGTTACTCGTCTAGCGGGGGGTTCTACAATGAGCAGTTCTTC. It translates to CASSYSSSGGFYNEQFF.

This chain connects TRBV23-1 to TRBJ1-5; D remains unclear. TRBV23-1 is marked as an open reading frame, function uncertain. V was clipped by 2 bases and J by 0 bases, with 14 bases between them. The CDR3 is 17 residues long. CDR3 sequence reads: CASSQGPNIYSNQPQHF. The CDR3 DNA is TGCGCCAGCAGTCAAGGCCCGAATATTTATAGCAATCAGCCCCAGCATTTT.

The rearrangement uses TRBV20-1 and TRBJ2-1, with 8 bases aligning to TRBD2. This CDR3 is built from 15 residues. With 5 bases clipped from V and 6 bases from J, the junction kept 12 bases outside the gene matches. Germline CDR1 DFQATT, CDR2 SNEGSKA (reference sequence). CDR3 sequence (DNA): TGCAGTGCTCGTGCGTCGGGGGGGCTGAGCAATGAGCAGTTCTTC. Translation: CSARASGGLSNEQFF.

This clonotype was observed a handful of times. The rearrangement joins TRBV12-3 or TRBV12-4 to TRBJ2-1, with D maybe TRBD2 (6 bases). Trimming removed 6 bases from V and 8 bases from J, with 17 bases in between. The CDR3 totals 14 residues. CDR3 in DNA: TGTGCCAGCAGCTATAGCGGTTGGGGCGATGAGCAGTTCTTC. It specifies CASSYSGWGDEQFF.

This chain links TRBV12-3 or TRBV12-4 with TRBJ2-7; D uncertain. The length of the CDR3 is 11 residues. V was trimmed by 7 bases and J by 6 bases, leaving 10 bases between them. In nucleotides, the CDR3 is TGTGCCAGCACCAATACTCGCGAGCAGTACTTC. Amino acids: CASTNTREQYF.

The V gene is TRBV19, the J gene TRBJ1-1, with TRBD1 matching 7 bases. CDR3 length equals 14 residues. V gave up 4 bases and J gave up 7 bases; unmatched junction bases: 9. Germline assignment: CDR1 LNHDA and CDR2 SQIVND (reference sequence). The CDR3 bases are TGTGCCAGTAGTACCCGACGACAGGGTAGTGAAGCTTTCTTT. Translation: CASSTRRQGSEAFF. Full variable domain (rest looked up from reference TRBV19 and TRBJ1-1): DGGITQSPKYLFRKEGQNVTLSCEQNLNHDAMYWYRQDPGQGLRLIYYSQIVNDFQKGDIAEGYSVSREKKESFPLTVTSAQKNPTAFYLCASSTRRQGSEAFFGQGTRLTVV.

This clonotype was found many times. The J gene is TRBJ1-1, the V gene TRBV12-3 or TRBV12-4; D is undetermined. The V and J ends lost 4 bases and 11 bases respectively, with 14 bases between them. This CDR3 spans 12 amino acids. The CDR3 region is CASSYGVPGAFF. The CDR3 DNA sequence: TGTGCCAGCAGTTATGGGGTGCCCGGTGCTTTCTTT.

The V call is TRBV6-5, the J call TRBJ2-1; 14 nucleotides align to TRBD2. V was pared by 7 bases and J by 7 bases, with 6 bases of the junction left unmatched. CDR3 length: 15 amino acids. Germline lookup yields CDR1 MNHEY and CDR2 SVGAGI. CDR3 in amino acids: CASTLGLAGENEQFF. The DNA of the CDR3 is TGTGCCAGCACTTTGGGACTAGCGGGAGAGAATGAGCAGTTCTTC.

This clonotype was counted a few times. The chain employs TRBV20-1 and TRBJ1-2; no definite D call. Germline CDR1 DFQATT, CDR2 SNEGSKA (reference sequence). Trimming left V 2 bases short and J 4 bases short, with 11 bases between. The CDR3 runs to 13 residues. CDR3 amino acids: CSARPQPRYGYTF. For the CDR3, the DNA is TGCAGTGCTAGACCACAGCCCCGCTATGGCTACACCTTC.